The 25 T cell receptor beta chains given below trace back to one sample, sequenced in a study of T cells in Graves' hyperthyroidism and ophthalmopathy. From RNA transcripts, TCR beta CDR3 regions were amplified. First-round RT-PCR with HTBI primers amplified the TCR CDR3 region. One entry per CDR3 protein, called by TCRdb with MiXCR from the multiplex PCR reads. The table records around 690,000 distinct CDR3 sequences, roughly 17% of them present only once. The sample was blood. The source is a man between 50 and 59 years old with Graves' hyperthyroidism.

The DNA for the CDR3 is TGTGCCAGCAGTGAATCAGGGTCTACTAATGAAAAACTGTTTTTT. Translated, it gives CASSESGSTNEKLFF. The V and J genes are TRBV25-1 and TRBJ1-4; a possible D gene is TRBD1 (5 bases). This CDR3 spans 15 amino acids. CDR1 and CDR2 (germline): MGHDK, SYGVNS. V gave up 1 base and J gave up 2 bases, with 8 bases separating them.

The V call is TRBV9, the J call TRBJ2-3; 7 positions match TRBD2. Looked up from germline, CDR1 is SGDLS and CDR2 is YYNGEE. The CDR3 spans 16 residues. With V trimmed by 4 bases and J by 5 bases, 13 bases remained unmatched. The CDR3 loop reads CASSSSGAGDLDTQYF. The CDR3 DNA is TGTGCCAGCAGCTCATCCGGGGCGGGAGATTTAGATACGCAGTATTTT.

Many counts were recorded for this clonotype. This chain links TRBV29-1 with TRBJ2-7; D may be TRBD1 (5 bases). The CDR3 has 11 residues. CDR1 is SQVTM, CDR2 ANQGSEA, per germline. The V and J ends lost 3 bases and 7 bases respectively, with 10 bases between them. CDR3 amino acids: CSVDGHREQYF. The CDR3 coding sequence is TGCAGCGTTGACGGACATCGGGAGCAGTACTTC.

Details on this clonotype: The junction departs from germline at one end; a sequencing error may be responsible. The J gene is TRBJ2-1, the V gene TRBV6-2 or TRBV6-3; 14 bases agree with TRBD2. Germline V gene lookup returns CDR1 MNHEY and CDR2 SVGEGT. The CDR3 totals 16 residues. As DNA, the CDR3 is TGTGCCAGCAGTTATCCGGGACTAGCGGGAGTTAATGAGCGGTTCTTC. Translated, it gives CASSYPGLAGVNERFF.

This rearrangement joins TRBV4-1 to TRBJ1-4; the D gene is possibly TRBD1 (5 bases). Germline assignment: CDR1 MGHRA and CDR2 YSYEKL. The CDR3 is 16 residues long. The V end lost 0 bases, the J end lost 4 bases, and 12 bases lay between the germline ends. CDR3 DNA: TGCGCCAGCAGCCAAGAGGCGACAGCTGGTAATGAAAAACTGTTTTTT. Its translation: CASSQEATAGNEKLFF.

This clonotype was seen many times. The chain combines TRBV28 with TRBJ2-7; 8 bases line up with TRBD1. The germline CDR1 and CDR2 sequences are MDHEN and SYDVKM. V was pared by 4 bases and J by 1 base, with 9 bases of the junction left unmatched. The CDR3 sequence is 16 residues long. The CDR3 DNA is TGTGCCAGCAGTTCCCCTTTCGGACAGGGTTCCTACGAGCAGTACTTC. Its translation: CASSSPFGQGSYEQYF.

In this sample, this clonotype turned up a few times. CDR3 sequence reads: CASSLHGGGSNQPQHF. In DNA, the CDR3 is TGTGCCAGCAGCTTACATGGAGGGGGTAGCAATCAGCCCCAGCATTTT. The chain combines TRBV7-2 with TRBJ1-5; a weak D match, TRBD1 (6 bases). The V end was cut by 2 bases, the J end by 0 bases, with 11 bases between. Germline lookup yields CDR1 SGHTA and CDR2 FQGNSA. The CDR3 extends over 16 amino acids.

This clonotype was seen ten or more times. This chain connects TRBV18 to TRBJ2-3; D gene unclear. From germline, CDR1 is KGHSH and CDR2 LQKENI. V was cut by 5 bases and J by 6 bases, with 12 bases left in between. The CDR3 is 13 amino acids. As DNA, the CDR3 is TGTGCCAGCTCAGGTGACCCTCCCGATACGCAGTATTTT. Residues: CASSGDPPDTQYF.

This clonotype was seen at least ten times. The chain carries TRBV18 and TRBJ1-1; D remains unclear. The CDR3 extends over 15 amino acids. Looked up from germline, CDR1 is KGHSH and CDR2 is LQKENI. V was cut by 3 bases and J by 1 base, with 12 bases left in between. CDR3 in DNA: TGTGCCAGCTCACCTGTTGAACTGGAGAACACTGAAGCTTTCTTT. This translates into CASSPVELENTEAFF.

The rearrangement links TRBV3-1 to TRBJ1-2; 7 bases fit TRBD1. Losses at the gene ends were 4 bases for V and 13 bases for J; bases not matched to a gene: 12. The V gene's germline CDR1 is LGHDT and CDR2 YNNKEL (reference sequence). This CDR3 comprises 13 residues. CDR3 sequence (DNA): TGTGCCAGCAGCCTAAGGACAGGCGTCAGCTCCACCTTC. This translates into CASSLRTGVSSTF.

This clonotype was recorded a few times. The chain links TRBV5-1 to TRBJ2-1; 9 nucleotides agree with TRBD2. This CDR3 contains 17 residues. The germline CDR1 and CDR2 sequences are SGHRS and YFSETQ. The J segment lost 9 bases and the V segment lost 1 base, leaving 14 bases of the junction unmatched. In DNA, the CDR3 is TGCGCCAGCAGCTTGAAAGGGGCTAGCGGGATTGGTAGTGAGCAGTTCTTC. Its translation: CASSLKGASGIGSEQFF.

This clonotype occurred a few times. The genes are TRBV15 and TRBJ2-3; D is unclear. V was shortened by 0 bases and J by 0 bases, with 4 bases between the two germline ends. The CDR3 totals 14 residues. Germline values: CDR1 LNHNV, CDR2 YYDKDF (reference sequence). CDR3 region: CATSRDASTDTQYF. As DNA, the CDR3 is TGTGCCACCAGCAGAGACGCGAGCACAGATACGCAGTATTTT.

This clonotype has a handful of counts. The chain employs TRBV7-6 and TRBJ1-1; the D is unclear. The CDR3 runs to 15 residues. With 2 bases removed from V and 1 base from J, the gap between germline ends came to 11 bases. The germline CDR1 and CDR2 sequences are SGHVS and FNYEAQ. In DNA, the CDR3 is TGTGCCAGCAGCTTACTCGCCCAAACGAACACTGAAGCTTTCTTT. It codes for CASSLLAQTNTEAFF.

The chain combines TRBV7-9 with TRBJ2-2; the D gene is possibly TRBD2 (6 bases). Deletions cut 5 bases from V and 4 bases from J, with 35 bases between. Germline values: CDR1 SEHNR, CDR2 FQNEAQ (reference sequence). The CDR3 has 22 amino acids. CDR3 sequence reads: CASSVVWGRKESGCRITGELFF. The CDR3 nucleotides read TGTGCCAGCAGCGTCGTATGGGGACGGAAGGAGAGCGGGTGTCGTATCACCGGGGAGCTGTTTTTT.

This clonotype was counted only a few times. A much larger clone differs by one base, so this may be a read error. The chain recombines TRBV12-3 or TRBV12-4 with TRBJ1-2; maybe TRBD1 (6 bases). The CDR3 has 14 amino acids. CDR3 amino acids: CASSRRQANYGCTF. In DNA form, the CDR3 reads TGTGCCAGCAGTCGACGACAGGCAAACTATGGCTGCACCTTC.

This clonotype has ten or more counts. The V call is TRBV9, the J call TRBJ2-1; 10 bases are a match to TRBD2. Germline V gives CDR1 SGDLS, CDR2 YYNGEE. The CDR3 has 15 residues. Germline trimming cut 3 bases from V and 6 bases from J; bases unmatched to any gene: 6. This CDR3 reads CASSGTSGIFNEQFF. The CDR3 coding sequence is TGTGCCAGCAGCGGAACTAGCGGGATCTTCAATGAGCAGTTCTTC.

This clonotype was recorded at least ten times. This rearrangement joins TRBV2 to TRBJ1-2; 10 bases agree with TRBD1. The junction had 7 bases not matched to a gene; V was cut back by 7 bases and J by 2 bases. Germline V gene sequence: CDR1 SNHLY, CDR2 FYNNEI. This CDR3 comprises 15 residues. The DNA of the CDR3 is TGTGCCAGCACCTCCAGACAGGGGGCGAACTATGGCTACACCTTC. The encoded protein is CASTSRQGANYGYTF.

The chain uses TRBV28 and TRBJ1-4, with 7 positions matching TRBD1. Germline assignment: CDR1 MDHEN and CDR2 SYDVKM. This CDR3 region has 12 residues. J was trimmed by 10 bases and V by 6 bases; bases with no gene match: 5. Written as DNA, the CDR3 is TGTGCCAGCAGACCGACAGGGCGAAAACTGTTTTTT. As protein: CASRPTGRKLFF.

This clonotype occurred many times. The J gene is TRBJ1-2, the V gene TRBV5-6; maybe TRBD1 (6 bases). Trimming removed 4 bases from V and 4 bases from J, with 14 bases in between. Germline V gives CDR1 SGHDT, CDR2 YYEEEE. The CDR3 covers 14 residues. In DNA form, the CDR3 reads TGTGCCAGCAGCGGACAGTTAAATCGCTATGGCTACACCTTC. Its translation is CASSGQLNRYGYTF.

Only one count was recorded for this clonotype. V gene TRBV14 combines with J gene TRBJ2-7; 8 nucleotides line up with TRBD2. Germline CDR1 SGHDN, CDR2 FVKESK. This CDR3 region has 16 residues. With V trimmed by 1 base and J by 4 bases, 9 bases remained unmatched. The CDR3 loop reads CASSQGQAGVSYEQYF. The DNA for the CDR3 is TGTGCCAGCAGCCAAGGGCAAGCGGGAGTATCTTACGAGCAGTACTTC.

In its sample, this clonotype was seen many times. The chain links TRBV6-1 to TRBJ2-3; possible D gene TRBD2, 5 bases. Germline V gene data show CDR1 as MNHNS and CDR2 as SASEGT. The V and J ends lost 5 bases and 0 bases respectively, with 12 bases between them. This CDR3 is built from 15 residues. In nucleotides, the CDR3 is TGTGCCAGCAGTTCGGGGATTCCTAGCACAGATACGCAGTATTTT. Its translation is CASSSGIPSTDTQYF.

The chain joins TRBV11-3 to TRBJ2-2; 10 bases are shared with TRBD1. Per the germline V gene, CDR1 is SGHNT and CDR2 is YENEEA. The CDR3 extends over 17 amino acids. The trim removed 4 bases at V and 7 bases at J, leaving 12 bases unmatched. DNA of the CDR3: TGTGCCAGCAGCTCTCGGGAGCGGACAGGGGGTTTCGGGGAGCTGTTTTTT. Protein sequence: CASSSRERTGGFGELFF.

This clonotype was observed a handful of times. This sequence joins TRBV7-9 and TRBJ2-1; 7 bases match TRBD1. Germline V gene data show CDR1 as SEHNR and CDR2 as FQNEAQ (reference sequence). The CDR3 has 16 residues. The junction had 7 bases not matched to a gene; V was cut back by 5 bases and J by 0 bases. The CDR3 loop reads CASSPGQIGSYNEQFF. Here the CDR3 DNA reads TGTGCCAGCAGCCCGGGACAGATTGGCTCCTACAATGAGCAGTTCTTC.

This clonotype was detected a few times. J is TRBJ2-4 and V is TRBV6-1; 7 bases fit TRBD2. Germline CDR1 is MNHNS and CDR2 is SASEGT. The CDR3 loop spans 14 amino acids. J was trimmed by 6 bases and V by 2 bases; bases with no gene match: 4. For the CDR3, the DNA is TGTGCCAGCAGTGAACGGGGAGGGGTAAACATTCAGTACTTC. Translation gives CASSERGGVNIQYF.

This clonotype was seen at least ten times. CDR3 nucleotide sequence: TGTGCCTGGAACGGACAGGGGGGCAATCAGCCCCAGCATTTT. Amino acid sequence: CAWNGQGGNQPQHF. The V and J genes are TRBV30 and TRBJ1-5; the match to TRBD1 covers 10 bases. After removal of 4 bases from V and 2 bases from J, the junction contained 2 bases not matched to a gene. CDR3 length equals 14 residues. CDR1 is GTSNPN, CDR2 SVGIG, per germline (reference sequence).